This T cell receptor beta chain was captured by sequencing in a study of blood T cell repertoires in COVID-19. Study details: Collection of acute and convalescent COVID-19 samples took place in the United States, Italy and Spain.

V gave up 0 bases and J gave up 6 bases; unmatched junction bases: 14. This CDR3 comprises 18 residues. CDR1 MGHRA and CDR2 YSYEKL come from the germline V gene. Clones were sequenced by immunoSEQ multiplex PCR, and TCRdb holds only the in-frame ones, with some missing. The sample contains about 140,000 clones, approximately 85% of which appear only once. The sequenced sample consisted of peripheral blood. The chain couples TRBV4-1 to TRBJ1-5; 7 nucleotides align to TRBD1. This TCR came from a middle-aged man with acute or convalescent COVID-19. The CDR3 DNA follows: TGCGCCAGCAGCCAAGATACCACAATGGCCGACAGGGCTCAGCCCCAGCATTTT. It translates to CASSQDTTMADRAQPQHF.